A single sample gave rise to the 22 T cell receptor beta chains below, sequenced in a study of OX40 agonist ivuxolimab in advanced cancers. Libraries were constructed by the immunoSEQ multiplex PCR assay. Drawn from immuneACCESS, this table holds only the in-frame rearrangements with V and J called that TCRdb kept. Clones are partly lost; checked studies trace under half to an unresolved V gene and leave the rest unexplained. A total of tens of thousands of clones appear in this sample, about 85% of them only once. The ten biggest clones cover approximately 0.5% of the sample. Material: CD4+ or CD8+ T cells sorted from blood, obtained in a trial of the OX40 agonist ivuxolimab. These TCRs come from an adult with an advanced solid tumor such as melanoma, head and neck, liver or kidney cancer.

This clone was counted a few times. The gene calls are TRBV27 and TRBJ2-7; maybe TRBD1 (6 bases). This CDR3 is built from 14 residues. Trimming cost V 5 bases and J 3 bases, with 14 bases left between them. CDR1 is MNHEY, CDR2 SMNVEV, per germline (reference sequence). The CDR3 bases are TGTGCCAGCAGTCCCAGGGGTAGCATCTACGAGCAGTACTTC. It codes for CASSPRGSIYEQYF.

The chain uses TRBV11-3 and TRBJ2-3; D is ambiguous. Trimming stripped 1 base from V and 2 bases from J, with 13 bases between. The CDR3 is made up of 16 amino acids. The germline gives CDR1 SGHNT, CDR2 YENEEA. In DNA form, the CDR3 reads TGTGCCAGCAGCTTAGGGCTCGCGCTAACCACAGATACGCAGTATTTT. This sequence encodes CASSLGLALTTDTQYF.

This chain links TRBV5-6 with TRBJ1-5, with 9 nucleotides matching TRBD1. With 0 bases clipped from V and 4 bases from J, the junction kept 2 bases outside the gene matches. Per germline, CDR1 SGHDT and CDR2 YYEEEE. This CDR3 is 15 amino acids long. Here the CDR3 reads CASSLAGTGNQPQHF. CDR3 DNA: TGTGCCAGCAGCTTGGCCGGGACAGGGAATCAGCCCCAGCATTTT.

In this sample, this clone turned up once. CDR3 bases: TGTGCCAGAAGCCCCCTAGACCCTCGACTCACTAACTCCTACGAGCAGTACTTC. This translates into CARSPLDPRLTNSYEQYF. V gene TRBV7-5 combines with J gene TRBJ2-7; the table's D call of TRBD2 was not tested on the DNA. TRBV7-5 is termed a pseudogene. The CDR3 is 18 residues long.

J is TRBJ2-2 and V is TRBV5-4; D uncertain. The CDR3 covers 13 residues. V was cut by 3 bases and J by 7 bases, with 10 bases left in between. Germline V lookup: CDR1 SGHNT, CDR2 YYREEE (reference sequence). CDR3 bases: TGTGCCAGCAGCTCCGGGTTCGACGGGGAGCTGTTTTTT. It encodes CASSSGFDGELFF.

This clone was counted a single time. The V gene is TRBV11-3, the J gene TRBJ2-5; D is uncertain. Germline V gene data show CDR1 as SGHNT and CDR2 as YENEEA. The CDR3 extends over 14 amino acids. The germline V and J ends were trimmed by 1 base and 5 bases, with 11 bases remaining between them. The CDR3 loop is CASSLGLQGETQYF. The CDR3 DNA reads TGTGCCAGCAGCTTAGGTCTACAAGGGGAGACCCAGTACTTC.

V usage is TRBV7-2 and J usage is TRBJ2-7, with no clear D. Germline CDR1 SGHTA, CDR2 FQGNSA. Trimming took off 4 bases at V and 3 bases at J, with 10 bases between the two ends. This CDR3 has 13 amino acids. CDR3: CASSSPPVYEQYF. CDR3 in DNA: TGTGCCAGCAGCTCCCCCCCGGTCTACGAGCAGTACTTC.

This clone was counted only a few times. The CDR3 is CASSLTGLASQETQYF. The CDR3 DNA follows: TGCGCCAGCAGCCTAACGGGACTAGCGAGCCAAGAGACCCAGTACTTC. The J gene is TRBJ2-5, the V gene TRBV4-1; 10 nucleotides match TRBD2. The V segment lost 4 bases and the J segment 1 base; nucleotides outside the gene matches: 6. CDR3 length: 16 amino acids. CDR1 is MGHRA, CDR2 YSYEKL, per germline.

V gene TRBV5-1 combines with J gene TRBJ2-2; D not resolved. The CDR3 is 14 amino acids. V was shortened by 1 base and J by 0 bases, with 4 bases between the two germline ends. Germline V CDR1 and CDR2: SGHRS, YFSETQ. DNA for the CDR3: TGCGCCAGCAGCTTGTCAGCGAACACCGGGGAGCTGTTTTTT. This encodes CASSLSANTGELFF.

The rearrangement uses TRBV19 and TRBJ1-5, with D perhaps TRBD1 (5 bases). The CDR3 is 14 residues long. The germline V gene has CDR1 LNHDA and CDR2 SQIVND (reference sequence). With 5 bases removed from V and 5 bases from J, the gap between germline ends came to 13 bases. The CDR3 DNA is TGTGCCAGTAGTCGGGACGAGTCCTATCAGCCCCAGCATTTT. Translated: CASSRDESYQPQHF.

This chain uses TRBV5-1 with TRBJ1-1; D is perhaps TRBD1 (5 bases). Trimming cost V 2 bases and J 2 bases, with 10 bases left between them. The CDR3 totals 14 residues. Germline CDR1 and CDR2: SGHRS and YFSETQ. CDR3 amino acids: CASSLQATNTEAFF. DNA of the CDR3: TGCGCCAGCAGCTTACAGGCTACAAACACTGAAGCTTTCTTT.

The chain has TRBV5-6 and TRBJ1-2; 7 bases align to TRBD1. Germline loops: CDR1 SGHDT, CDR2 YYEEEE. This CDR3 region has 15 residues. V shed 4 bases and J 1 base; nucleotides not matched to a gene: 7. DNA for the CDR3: TGTGCCAGCAGCGCGGACAGGACCCGTAACTATGGCTACACCTTC. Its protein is CASSADRTRNYGYTF.

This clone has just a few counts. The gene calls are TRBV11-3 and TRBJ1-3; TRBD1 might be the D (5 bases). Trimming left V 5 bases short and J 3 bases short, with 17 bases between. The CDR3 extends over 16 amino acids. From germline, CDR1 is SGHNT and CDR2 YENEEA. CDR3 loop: CASSPLGQGGGNTIYF. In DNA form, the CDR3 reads TGTGCCAGCAGCCCATTGGGCCAGGGAGGTGGAAACACCATATATTTT.

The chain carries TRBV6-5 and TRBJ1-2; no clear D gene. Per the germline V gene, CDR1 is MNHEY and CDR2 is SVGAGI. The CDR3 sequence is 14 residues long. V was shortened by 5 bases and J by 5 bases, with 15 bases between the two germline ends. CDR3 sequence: CASSTVTLGYGYTF. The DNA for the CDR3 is TGTGCCAGCAGTACGGTTACCTTAGGGTATGGCTACACCTTC.

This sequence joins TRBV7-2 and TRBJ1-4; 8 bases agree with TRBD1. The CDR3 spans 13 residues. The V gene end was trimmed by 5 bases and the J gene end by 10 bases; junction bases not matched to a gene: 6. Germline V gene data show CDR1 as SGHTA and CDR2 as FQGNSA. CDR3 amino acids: CASSPGQGIKLFF. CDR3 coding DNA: TGTGCCAGCAGCCCAGGACAGGGCATAAAACTGTTTTTT.

The CDR3 region is CASSLAYKGSAGFAEQYF. CDR3 nucleotides: TGTGCCAGCAGCTTAGCCTACAAGGGGAGCGCGGGGTTCGCCGAGCAGTACTTC. This chain links TRBV7-2 with TRBJ2-7; possibly TRBD2 for D (6 bases). Germline-derived CDR1 and CDR2 are SGHTA and FQGNSA. V was trimmed by 0 bases and J by 6 bases, leaving 24 bases between them. The CDR3 sequence is 18 residues long.

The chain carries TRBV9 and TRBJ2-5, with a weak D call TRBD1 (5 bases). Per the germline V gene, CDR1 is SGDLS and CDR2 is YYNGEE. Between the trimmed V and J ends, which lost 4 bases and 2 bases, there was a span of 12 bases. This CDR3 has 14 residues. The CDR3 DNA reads TGTGCCAGCAGCCCAGACAGTTTGCAAGAGACCCAGTACTTC. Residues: CASSPDSLQETQYF.

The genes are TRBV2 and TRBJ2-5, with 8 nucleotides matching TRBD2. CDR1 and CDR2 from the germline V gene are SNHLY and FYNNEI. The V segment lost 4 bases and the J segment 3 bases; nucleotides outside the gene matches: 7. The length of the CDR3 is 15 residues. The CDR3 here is CASSGPGLGEETQYF. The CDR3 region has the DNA TGTGCCAGCAGTGGACCGGGACTAGGAGAAGAGACCCAGTACTTC.

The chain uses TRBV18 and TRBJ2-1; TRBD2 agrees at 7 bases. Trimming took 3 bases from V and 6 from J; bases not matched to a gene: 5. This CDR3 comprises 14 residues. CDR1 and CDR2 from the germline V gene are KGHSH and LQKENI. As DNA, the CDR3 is TGTGCCAGCTCACCCACCCGGGGGGTCAATGAGCAGTTCTTC. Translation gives CASSPTRGVNEQFF. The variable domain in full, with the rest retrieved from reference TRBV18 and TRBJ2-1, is NAGVMQNPRHLVRRRGQEARLRCSPMKGHSHVYWYRQLPEEGLKFMVYLQKENIIDESGMPKERFSAEFPKEGPSILRIQQVVRGDSAAYFCASSPTRGVNEQFFGPGTRLTVL.

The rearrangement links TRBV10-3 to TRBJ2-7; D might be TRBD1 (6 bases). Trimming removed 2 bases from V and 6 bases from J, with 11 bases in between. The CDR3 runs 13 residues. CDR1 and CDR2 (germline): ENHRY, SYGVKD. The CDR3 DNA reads TGTGCCATCAGTGAGAGGAACAGGGTCGAGCAGTACTTC. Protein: CAISERNRVEQYF.

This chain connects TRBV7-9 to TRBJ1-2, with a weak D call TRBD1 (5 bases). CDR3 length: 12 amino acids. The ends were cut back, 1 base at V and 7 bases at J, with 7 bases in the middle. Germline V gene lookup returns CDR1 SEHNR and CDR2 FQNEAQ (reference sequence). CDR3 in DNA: TGTGCCAGCAGCTTAGGGCAGGGTGGCTACACCTTC. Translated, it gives CASSLGQGGYTF.

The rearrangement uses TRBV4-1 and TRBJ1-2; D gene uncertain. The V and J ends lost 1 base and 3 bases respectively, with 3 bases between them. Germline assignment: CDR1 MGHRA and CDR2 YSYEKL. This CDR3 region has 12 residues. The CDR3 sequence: CASSQVDYGYTF. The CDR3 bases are TGCGCCAGCAGCCAAGTCGACTATGGCTACACCTTC.